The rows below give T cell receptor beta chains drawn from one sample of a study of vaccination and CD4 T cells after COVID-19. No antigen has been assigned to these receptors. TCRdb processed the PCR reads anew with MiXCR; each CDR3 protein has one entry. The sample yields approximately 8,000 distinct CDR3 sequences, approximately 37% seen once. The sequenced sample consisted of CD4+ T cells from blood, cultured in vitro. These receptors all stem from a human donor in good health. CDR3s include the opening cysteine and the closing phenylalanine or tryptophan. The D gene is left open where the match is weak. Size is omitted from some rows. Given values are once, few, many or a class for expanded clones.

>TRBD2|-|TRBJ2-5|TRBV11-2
TGTGCCAGCAGCTTCGGGATAGCGGGGGGAGAGACCCAGTACTTC
CASSFGIAGGETQYF
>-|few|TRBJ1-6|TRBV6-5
TGTGCCAGCAGTTACACCGACTCTCTGTCCCTGGGGAGGAATTCACCCCTCCACTTT
CASSYTDSLSLGRNSPLHF
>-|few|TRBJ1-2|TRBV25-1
TGTGCCAGCAGTGGAGGGGCCCCCTATGGCTACACCTTC
CASSGGAPYGYTF
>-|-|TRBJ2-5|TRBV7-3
TGTGCCAGCAGCTTAAACGGCGCCCAAGAGACCCAGTACTTC
CASSLNGAQETQYF
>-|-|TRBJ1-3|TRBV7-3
TGTGCCAGCAGCCCCCAACCCCGAGGCACCATATATTTT
CASSPQPRGTIYF
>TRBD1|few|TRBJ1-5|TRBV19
TGTGCCAGTAGTCCACTCCGGGACAGGGGGTTCGGTCAGCCCCAGCATTTT
CASSPLRDRGFGQPQHF
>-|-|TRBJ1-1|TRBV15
TGTGCCACCAGCAGAGGTCACCCGGACACTGAAGCTTTCTTT
CATSRGHPDTEAFF
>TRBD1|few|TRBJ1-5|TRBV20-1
TGCAGTGCTCGGACAGGGAGCAATCAGCCCCAGCATTTT
CSARTGSNQPQHF
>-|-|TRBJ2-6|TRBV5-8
TGTGCCAGCAGCCCGGGGGGGGCCAACGTCCTGACTTTC
CASSPGGANVLTF
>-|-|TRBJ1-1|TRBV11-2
TGTGCCAGCAGCTGGGGGGGGATCGGTGAAGCTTTCTTT
CASSWGGIGEAFF
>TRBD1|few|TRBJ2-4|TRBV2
TGTGCCAGCACCTCTAGGACAGGGGGCGAAATTCAGTACTTC
CASTSRTGGEIQYF
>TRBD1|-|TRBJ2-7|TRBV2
TGTGCCAGCGGTAATCCGACAGGGGGCGGCGAGCAGTACTTC
CASGNPTGGGEQYF
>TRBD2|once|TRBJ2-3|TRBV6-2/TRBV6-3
TGTGCCAGCAGTCGTGGACTAGCGGGGCATGTTACGCAGTATTTT
CASSRGLAGHVTQYF
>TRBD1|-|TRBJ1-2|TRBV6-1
TGTGCCAGCAGGGGGACAGACTATGGCTACACCTTC
CASRGTDYGYTF
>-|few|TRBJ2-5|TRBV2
TGTGCCAGCAGTGTCCGCACCTTTGAGACCCAGTACTTC
CASSVRTFETQYF
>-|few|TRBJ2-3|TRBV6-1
TGTGCCAGCAGGGAGAAACAGTATGGGAACGCAGATACGCAGTATTTT
CASREKQYGNADTQYF
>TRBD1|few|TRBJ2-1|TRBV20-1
TGCAGTGCTAGAACCGGGACAGGCTACAATGAGCAGTTCTTC
CSARTGTGYNEQFF
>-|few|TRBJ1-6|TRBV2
TGTGCCAGCAGTTCAGGGACCGAATCTTCACCCCTCCACTTT
CASSSGTESSPLHF
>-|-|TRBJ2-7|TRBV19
TGTGCCAGTAGTATAGATCCCAAGGGGGAGCAGTACTTC
CASSIDPKGEQYF
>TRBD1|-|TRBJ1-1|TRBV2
TGTGCCAGCAGCTCCAGACAGGGACATATGAACACTGAAGCTTTCTTT
CASSSRQGHMNTEAFF
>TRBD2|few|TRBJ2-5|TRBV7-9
TGTGCCAGCGGATTCCAGCGGGGGGAGTTGGACGAGACCCAGTACTTC
CASGFQRGELDETQYF
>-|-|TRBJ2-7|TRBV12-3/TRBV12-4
TGTGCCAGCACCGACGATGGTGTTGAGCAGTACTTC
CASTDDGVEQYF
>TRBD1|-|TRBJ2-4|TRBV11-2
TGTGCCAGCAGAGGTCGGGACAGGGAACACATTCAGTACTTC
CASRGRDREHIQYF
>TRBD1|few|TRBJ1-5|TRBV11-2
TGTGCCAGCAGCAAACTCGGGACAGGCAACAATCAGCCCCAGCATTTT
CASSKLGTGNNQPQHF
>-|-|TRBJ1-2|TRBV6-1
TGTGCCAGCAGGAGAGACACTAACTATGGCTACACCTTC
CASRRDTNYGYTF
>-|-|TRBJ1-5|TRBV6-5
TGTGCCAGCAGTTATAAGGGCAGGTCGGGTCAGCCCCAGCATTTT
CASSYKGRSGQPQHF
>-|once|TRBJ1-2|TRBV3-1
TGTGCCAGCAGCCAAGATCGCCTTGACGGATATGGCTACACCTTC
CASSQDRLDGYGYTF